Listed below are T cell receptor beta chains from one sample, sequenced in a study of OX40 agonist ivuxolimab in advanced cancers. Sequencing used immunoSEQ multiplex PCR; TCRdb keeps in-frame clones, though not all of them. The sample records about 100,000 clones, 90% being singletons. The sample here was CD4+ or CD8+ T cells sorted from blood, taken in a trial of the OX40 agonist ivuxolimab. The receptors were gathered from an adult with an advanced solid tumor such as melanoma, head and neck, liver or kidney cancer. CDR3s include the opening cysteine and the closing phenylalanine or tryptophan. The D gene is left open where the match is weak. Clone sizes are given selectively: once, few, many, or a class where the clone is expanded.

NA,TRBD2,TRBJ2-3,TRBV7-2,TGTGCCAGCAGCTTAGGGCTAGCGGGAGGGACAGATACGCAGTATTTT,CASSLGLAGGTDTQYF
NA,NA,TRBJ1-1,TRBV6-1,TGTGCCAGCAGTCGCAGGGACCGTTACACTGAAGCTTTCTTT,CASSRRDRYTEAFF
NA,NA,TRBJ2-1,TRBV7-9,TGTGCCAGCAGTCGAGGACTAGAGCAGTTCTTC,CASSRGLEQFF
NA,TRBD2,TRBJ2-7,TRBV7-2,TGTGCCAGCAGCTTATCCGGACTAGCGGGAGGCTGGTACTTC,CASSLSGLAGGWYF
NA,TRBD2,TRBJ2-5,TRBV30,TGTGCCTGGGGCCTGACTAGCGGGGGAGAAGAGACCCAGTACTTC,CAWGLTSGGEETQYF
few,TRBD2,TRBJ2-7,TRBV7-2,TGTGCCAGCAGCACCCGACTAGCGGGCCCCTACGAGCAGTACTTC,CASSTRLAGPYEQYF
NA,NA,TRBJ2-7,TRBV2,TGTGCCAGCAGTGGCTTCAGCGAGCAGTACTTC,CASSGFSEQYF
once,NA,TRBJ2-3,TRBV7-3,TGTGCCAGCAGCTTACAGGGTGCTAGCACAGATACGCAGTATTTT,CASSLQGASTDTQYF
once,NA,TRBJ2-3,TRBV4-2,TGTGCCAGCAGCCAAGAAGGTGGGACGGCAGATACGCAGTATTTT,CASSQEGGTADTQYF
NA,TRBD2,TRBJ2-7,TRBV5-4,TGTGCCAGCAGCTTGGGACTAGCGGGCTACTACGAGCAGTACTTC,CASSLGLAGYYEQYF
NA,NA,TRBJ2-1,TRBV7-7,TGTGCTAGCAGCTTAGCGATTAGTTGGTCTAGCAATGAGCAGTTCTTC,CASSLAISWSSNEQFF
NA,NA,TRBJ2-2,TRBV5-1,TGCGCCAGCTCGTTCTCCGGCACGAACACCGGGGAGCTGTTTTTT,CASSFSGTNTGELFF
NA,TRBD2,TRBJ2-7,TRBV19,TGTGCCAGTAGTATAGTAGCGGGAGTTGCCTACGAGCAGTACTTC,CASSIVAGVAYEQYF
once,TRBD2,TRBJ2-3,TRBV18,TGTGCCAGCTCACTCAGGGGACCCGGGACTAGCGGCACAGATACGCAGTATTTT,CASSLRGPGTSGTDTQYF
NA,NA,TRBJ2-2,TRBV28,TGTGCCAGCAGTTCTGTCTGGGGCACCGGGGAGCTGTTTTTT,CASSSVWGTGELFF
NA,NA,TRBJ2-2,TRBV9,TGTGCCAGCAGCCGGGCGGGGCGGTCGAACACCGGGGAGCTGTTTTTT,CASSRAGRSNTGELFF
NA,NA,TRBJ1-1,TRBV9,TGTGCCAGCAGCCCCTTGTATAACACTGAAGCTTTCTTT,CASSPLYNTEAFF
once,NA,TRBJ2-3,TRBV30,TGTGCCTGGAGTGTACTGTCAGGCACAGATACGCAGTATTTT,CAWSVLSGTDTQYF
NA,TRBD1,TRBJ1-4,TRBV6-1,TGTGCCAGCAGACCGGGACAGGGGAACGAAAAACTGTTTTTT,CASRPGQGNEKLFF